The rows below give T cell receptor beta chains drawn from one sample of a study of identical twins. TCRdb fed the 5' RACE reads into MiXCR, producing one record per CDR3 protein. The table shows 600,000 to 850,000 distinct CDR3 sequences, with about 20% occurring only once. This sample was also put to use in a study of T cells expressing NK-cell markers.

Sequencing input: PBMCs. The receptors derive from a woman between 18 and 29 years old in good health. Each CDR3 is given with its conserved first and last residue. D genes are given only for firm matches. Clone size is shown for a subset of rows, as once, few, many or a class of expanded clone.

j_gene	abundance	d_gene	v_gene	CDR3nt	CDR3aa
TRBJ2-6	-	TRBD1	TRBV6-1	TGTGCCAGCACTAGACAGGGCCTCTCTGGGGCCAACGTCCTGACTTTC	CASTRQGLSGANVLTF
TRBJ2-4	-	TRBD2	TRBV27	TGTGCCAGCTCCCCAACGACTAGCGGGGTCCTAAGGGTCAAAAACATTCAGTACTTC	CASSPTTSGVLRVKNIQYF
TRBJ2-3	many	TRBD2	TRBV20-1	TGCAGTGCTACACTAGCGGGGGGGATACTTTCCACAGATACGCAGTATTTT	CSATLAGGILSTDTQYF
TRBJ2-5	-	-	TRBV10-3	TGTGCCATCAGTGGAGGAATTAAGGAGACCCAGTACTTC	CAISGGIKETQYF
TRBJ1-1	-	-	TRBV5-1	TGCGCCGTAAACCCAGCTGGCACAAACACTGAAGCTTTCTTT	CAVNPAGTNTEAFF
TRBJ2-3	few	TRBD2	TRBV5-1	TGCGCCAGCAGCTTGGATGGCGGGGGGGCCGGAGATACGCAGTATTTT	CASSLDGGGAGDTQYF
TRBJ2-7	few	TRBD2	TRBV6-5	TGTGCCAGCAGTTACATCGGGGGGGATGTATACGAGCAGTACTTC	CASSYIGGDVYEQYF
TRBJ2-7	few	-	TRBV7-2	TGTGCCAGCAGCTTAGACGTCCCCAAGACCTACGAGCAGTACTTC	CASSLDVPKTYEQYF
TRBJ1-1	-	-	TRBV5-1	TGCGCCAGCAGACAGGGCGATAAAAACACTGAAGCTTTCTTT	CASRQGDKNTEAFF
TRBJ2-3	-	-	TRBV29-1	TGCAGCGTATCAGGGGAGACGCAGTATTTT	CSVSGETQYF
TRBJ2-3	few	TRBD2	TRBV20-1	TGCAGTGCTAGGGTCTTAGCGGGGAGGCCAGATACGCAGTATTTT	CSARVLAGRPDTQYF
TRBJ2-5	once	TRBD1	TRBV15	TGTGCCACCAGCAGAATGACAGGGGAAGCGACCCAGTACTTC	CATSRMTGEATQYF
TRBJ2-1	few	-	TRBV11-2	TGTGCCAGCACGCGGGATCCCCTCTACAATGAGCAGTTCTTC	CASTRDPLYNEQFF
TRBJ1-1	-	-	TRBV12-3/TRBV12-4	TGTGCCAGCAGCCGCGACAGGTTCAGGGCTGAAGCTTTCTTT	CASSRDRFRAEAFF
TRBJ2-1	-	-	TRBV7-9	TGTGCCAGCAGCTTAGGTAGCGTCGCCCACAATGAGCAGTTCTTC	CASSLGSVAHNEQFF
TRBJ2-4	few	-	TRBV11-2	TGTGCCAGCAGCCTAACCGGGAGCGAAGTTCAGTACTTC	CASSLTGSEVQYF
TRBJ2-1	-	TRBD2	TRBV15	TGTGCCACCAGCAGGACTAGCTCGGTTGAGCAGTTCTTC	CATSRTSSVEQFF
TRBJ1-4	few	-	TRBV25-1	TGTGCCAGCAGCGCATTTGAAGGGTCTGGTGAAAAACTGTTTTTT	CASSAFEGSGEKLFF
TRBJ1-6	many	-	TRBV12-3/TRBV12-4	TGTGCCAGCAGTCCTCTTAATTCACCCCTCCACTTT	CASSPLNSPLHF
TRBJ2-7	-	-	TRBV19	TGTGCCAGTAGTATGTGGAGGGAGAGCTACGAGCAGTACTTC	CASSMWRESYEQYF
TRBJ1-2	many	-	TRBV6-5	TGTGCCAGCAGTTACTCGCCAGGGAACGGCGGCTACACCTTC	CASSYSPGNGGYTF
TRBJ2-7	few	-	TRBV5-1	TGCGCCAGCAGCTTGGGGGCGAACTCTATACTCCTCGACTACGAGCAGTACTTC	CASSLGANSILLDYEQYF
TRBJ1-1	-	-	TRBV4-1	TGCGCCAGCAGCCAAGTACGGGTAGAAGCTTTCTTT	CASSQVRVEAFF
TRBJ2-1	few	-	TRBV7-6	TGTGCCAGCAGCGAGAGCTCCTACAATGAGCAGTTCTTC	CASSESSYNEQFF
TRBJ1-5	-	TRBD1	TRBV12-3/TRBV12-4	TGTGCCAGCAGACCCGGACAGGCGGGACAGCCCCAGCATTTT	CASRPGQAGQPQHF
TRBJ1-6	-	-	TRBV5-1	TGCGCCAGCAGCTTGGACGGCCACTCCTATAATTCACCCCTCCACTTT	CASSLDGHSYNSPLHF
TRBJ1-1	few	-	TRBV10-3	TGTGCCATCAGTGAAAGGTTGGGTAACGCTGAAGCTTTCTTT	CAISERLGNAEAFF
TRBJ1-1	-	-	TRBV5-1	TGCGCCAGCAGCCTGAGAGACGGGGACGTAGCTTTCTTT	CASSLRDGDVAFF